The 15 T cell receptor beta chains given below trace back to one sample, sequenced in a study of T-cell reconstitution after alpha-beta-depleted transplantation in children. It was with unique molecular identifiers that the TCRbeta library was prepared. TCRdb re-called the PCR reads with MiXCR, one entry per CDR3 protein. The data show about half a million distinct CDR3 sequences, with approximately 13% seen just once and approximately 5.4% held by the top ten. The sequences come from PBMCs from the stem cell graft donor, collected from the stem cell graft. The receptors were sampled from a human donor who donated a stem cell graft to a child with combined immunodeficiency.

This clonotype occurred a few times. This chain joins TRBV7-6 and TRBJ2-3; TRBD2 matches at 8 bases. Trimming cost V 5 bases and J 2 bases; bases outside gene matches: 15. CDR3 length: 18 amino acids. From germline, CDR1 is SGHVS and CDR2 FNYEAQ. The CDR3 protein is CASSPRASGGGFTDTQYF. CDR3 in DNA: TGTGCCAGCAGCCCTAGGGCGAGCGGGGGCGGATTCACAGATACGCAGTATTTT.

Only a few counts were recorded for this clonotype. The rearrangement links TRBV6-2 or TRBV6-3 to TRBJ2-7; the match to TRBD1 covers 7 bases. The trim removed 2 bases at V and 2 bases at J, leaving 3 bases unmatched. The CDR3 length is 14 residues. Germline CDR1 reads MNHEY; CDR2 reads SVGEGT. The CDR3 nucleotides read TGTGCCAGCAGTTACCCGGGACAGACCTACGAGCAGTACTTC. Translating it yields CASSYPGQTYEQYF.

This clonotype was detected only a few times. This sequence joins TRBV9 and TRBJ2-3, with D hard to call. The V gene lost 0 bases and the J gene lost 6 bases, with 11 bases spanning the gap. This CDR3 spans 14 amino acids. Per germline, CDR1 SGDLS and CDR2 YYNGEE. The DNA for the CDR3 is TGTGCCAGCAGCGTAGGAATGGAAGGCGATACGCAGTATTTT. It is translated as CASSVGMEGDTQYF. The full variable domain, in which reference TRBV9 and TRBJ2-3 provide the parts outside the CDR3, is DSGVTQTPKHLITATGQRVTLRCSPRSGDLSVYWYQQSLDQGLQFLIQYYNGEERAKGNILERFSAQQFPDLHSELNLSSLELGDSALYFCASSVGMEGDTQYFGPGTRLTVL.

This clonotype was recorded a few times. V gene TRBV7-9 combines with J gene TRBJ2-1; 9 bases agree with TRBD2. V lost 5 bases, J lost 3 bases, and 11 bases stayed unmatched. This CDR3 contains 17 residues. Per germline, CDR1 SEHNR and CDR2 FQNEAQ (reference sequence). CDR3 DNA sequence: TGTGCCAGCAGCCCGAGGACTAGCGTTTTGTTCTACAATGAGCAGTTCTTC. This translates into CASSPRTSVLFYNEQFF.

This clonotype was picked up a small number of times. The V gene is TRBV20-1, the J gene TRBJ1-1; no clear D. The CDR3 length is 15 residues. In germline, CDR1 is DFQATT, CDR2 SNEGSKA (reference sequence). The germline V and J ends were trimmed by 3 bases and 0 bases, with 14 bases remaining between them. CDR3 in amino acids: CSARETSRMNTEAFF. The DNA for the CDR3 is TGCAGTGCTAGGGAGACAAGCAGGATGAACACTGAAGCTTTCTTT.

There are many counts of this clonotype. The J gene is TRBJ2-7, the V gene TRBV10-3; D unclear. V was pared by 0 bases and J by 6 bases, with 6 bases between. Per germline, CDR1 ENHRY and CDR2 SYGVKD. The CDR3 has 12 amino acids. This CDR3 reads CAISESTAEQYF. CDR3 sequence (DNA): TGTGCCATCAGTGAGTCGACTGCCGAGCAGTACTTC.

The J gene is TRBJ1-3, the V gene TRBV12-3 or TRBV12-4; weak D call: TRBD1 (6 bases). The ends were cut back, 5 bases at V and 3 bases at J, with 17 bases in the middle. The CDR3 extends over 16 amino acids. DNA for the CDR3: TGTGCCAGCAGTATCCCTGTAAGGGGGGTTGGAAACACCATATATTTT. Its translation: CASSIPVRGVGNTIYF.

The CDR3: CASSQDFGPSDTQYF. Written as DNA, the CDR3 is TGTGCCAGCAGCCAAGATTTCGGGCCCTCAGATACGCAGTATTTT. This chain uses TRBV3-1 with TRBJ2-3, with no clear D. The CDR3 spans 15 residues. Germline values: CDR1 LGHDT, CDR2 YNNKEL (reference sequence). V was trimmed by 0 bases and J by 4 bases, leaving 11 bases between them.

This clonotype was observed many times. The CDR3 protein is CASSQAESEQYF. Written as DNA, the CDR3 is TGTGCCAGCAGCCAAGCGGAGTCCGAGCAGTACTTC. The V gene is TRBV3-1, the J gene TRBJ2-7; no firm D call. Trimming shortened V by 1 base and J by 6 bases, and 7 bases separated the two germline ends. The CDR3 is 12 residues long. CDR1 is LGHDT and CDR2 is YNNKEL in the germline V gene (reference sequence).

The table lists this clonotype with many counts. The chain couples TRBV27 to TRBJ2-1, with a tentative D call TRBD2 (5 bases). The CDR3 totals 15 residues. The germline V and J ends were trimmed by 5 bases and 0 bases, with 11 bases remaining between them. Germline V gene lookup returns CDR1 MNHEY and CDR2 SMNVEV (reference sequence). CDR3 protein: CASSPTLVSYNEQFF. CDR3 nucleotide sequence: TGTGCCAGCAGTCCGACACTAGTCTCCTACAATGAGCAGTTCTTC.

This chain uses TRBV10-3 with TRBJ2-1; tentative D call: TRBD2 (6 bases). Deletions cut 10 bases from V and 0 bases from J, with 16 bases between. Germline V gene sequence: CDR1 ENHRY, CDR2 SYGVKD. This CDR3 is built from 15 residues. CDR3 nucleotide sequence: TGTGCCACCGTACGCGGGACCCACTCCTACAATGAGCAGTTCTTC. Amino acid sequence: CATVRGTHSYNEQFF.

This chain connects TRBV30 to TRBJ2-2; a possible D gene is TRBD1 (6 bases). This CDR3 has 14 amino acids. The V gene lost 5 bases and the J gene lost 5 bases, with 15 bases spanning the gap. The germline CDR1 and CDR2 sequences are GTSNPN and SVGIG (reference sequence). The CDR3 DNA reads TGTGCCTGGTACGATGACAGGAGGACCGGGGAGCTGTTTTTT. Its translation: CAWYDDRRTGELFF.

This clonotype was recorded at least ten times. The CDR3 coding sequence is TGCAGTGCTAGCCGGACTAGAACCTACGAGCAGTACTTC. This sequence encodes CSASRTRTYEQYF. V and J are TRBV20-1 and TRBJ2-7; 7 positions agree with TRBD2. The germline gives CDR1 DFQATT, CDR2 SNEGSKA (reference sequence). Trimming at V came to 3 bases and at J to 2 bases, leaving 4 bases not matched to a gene. CDR3 length equals 13 residues.

This clonotype has more than one count but fewer than ten. This chain connects TRBV20-1 to TRBJ2-7; TRBD1 might be the D (6 bases). The germline V gene encodes CDR1 DFQATT and CDR2 SNEGSKA (reference sequence). The CDR3 consists of 14 residues. The V and J ends lost 0 bases and 3 bases respectively, with 12 bases between them. The CDR3 DNA is TGCAGTGCTAGAGATTGGGGGCGCGGCTACGAGCAGTACTTC. It translates to CSARDWGRGYEQYF.

The chain couples TRBV3-1 to TRBJ1-1, with TRBD1 identical over 9 bases. The trim removed 1 base at V and 5 bases at J, leaving 2 bases unmatched. Per germline, CDR1 LGHDT and CDR2 YNNKEL (reference sequence). The CDR3 is 14 residues long. As DNA, the CDR3 is TGTGCCAGCAGCCAAGCGACAGGGGGTACTGAAGCTTTCTTT. Residues: CASSQATGGTEAFF.